The TCR beta chain under discussion was sequenced for a study of T cell repertoires in cytomegalovirus infection. Looking at the study overall: CMV infection plus the matching HLA type was flagged by public TCR beta signatures.

TCRdb itself ran the reads through MiXCR, one entry per CDR3 protein. The table lists tens of thousands of distinct CDR3 sequences, roughly a fifth of them singletons. The study's findings and limits: Summed public TCR beta family frequency identified CMV carriers bearing the relevant HLA. There were HLA-C-restricted CMV-specific TCR beta clonotypes dominating the ex vivo response.

V dropped 6 bases and J dropped 8 bases, with 15 bases sitting between them. Germline CDR1 reads SGHVS; CDR2 reads FQNEAQ. The CDR3 is 13 residues long. With respect to this clonotype: Its antigen remains unknown.

This TCR was sampled from a human donor in good health (CMV status not recorded). Some clones in this sample may be carry-over from other donors' samples. This chain uses TRBV7-8 with TRBJ2-3; D unclear. Sequenced here: CD8+ T cells from cultured PBMCs, sampled from culture after CMV antigen stimulation. This CDR3 reads CASRPTFALTQYF. The CDR3, as DNA: TGTGCCAGCAGGCCAACGTTCGCCCTTACGCAGTATTTT. Full variable domain (outside the CDR3, taken from reference TRBV7-8 and TRBJ2-3): GAGVSQSPRYKVAKRGQDVALRCDPISGHVSLFWYQQALGQGPEFLTYFQNEAQLDKSGLPSDRFFAERPEGSVSTLKIQRTQQEDSAVYLCASRPTFALTQYFGPGTRLTVL.